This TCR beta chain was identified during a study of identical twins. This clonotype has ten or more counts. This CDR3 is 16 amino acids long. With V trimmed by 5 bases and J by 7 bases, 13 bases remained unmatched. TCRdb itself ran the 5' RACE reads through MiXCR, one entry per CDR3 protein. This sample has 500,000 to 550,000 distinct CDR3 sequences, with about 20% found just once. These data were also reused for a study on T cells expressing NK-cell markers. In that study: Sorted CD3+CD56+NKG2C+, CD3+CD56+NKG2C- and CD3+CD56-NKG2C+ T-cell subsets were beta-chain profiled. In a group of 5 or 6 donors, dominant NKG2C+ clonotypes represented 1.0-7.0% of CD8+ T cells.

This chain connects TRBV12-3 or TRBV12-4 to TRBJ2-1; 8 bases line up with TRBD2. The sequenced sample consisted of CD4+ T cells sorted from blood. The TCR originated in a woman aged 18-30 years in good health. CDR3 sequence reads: CASSTLSGNKGNEQFF. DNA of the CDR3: TGTGCCAGCAGTACCCTTAGCGGGAATAAGGGGAATGAGCAGTTCTTC.